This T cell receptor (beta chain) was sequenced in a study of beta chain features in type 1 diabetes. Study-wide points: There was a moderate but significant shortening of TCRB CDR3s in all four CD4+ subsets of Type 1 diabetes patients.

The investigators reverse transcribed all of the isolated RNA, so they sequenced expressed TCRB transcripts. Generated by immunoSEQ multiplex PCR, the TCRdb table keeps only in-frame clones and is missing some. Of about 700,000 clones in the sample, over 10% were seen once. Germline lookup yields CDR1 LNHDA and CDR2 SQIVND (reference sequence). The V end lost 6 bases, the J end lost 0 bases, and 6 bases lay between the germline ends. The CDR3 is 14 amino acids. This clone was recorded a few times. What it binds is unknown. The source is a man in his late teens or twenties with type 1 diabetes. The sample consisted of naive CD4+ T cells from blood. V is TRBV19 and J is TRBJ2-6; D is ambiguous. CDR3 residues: CASREISGANVLTF. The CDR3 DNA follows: TGTGCCAGTAGGGAGATCTCTGGGGCCAACGTCCTGACTTTC.